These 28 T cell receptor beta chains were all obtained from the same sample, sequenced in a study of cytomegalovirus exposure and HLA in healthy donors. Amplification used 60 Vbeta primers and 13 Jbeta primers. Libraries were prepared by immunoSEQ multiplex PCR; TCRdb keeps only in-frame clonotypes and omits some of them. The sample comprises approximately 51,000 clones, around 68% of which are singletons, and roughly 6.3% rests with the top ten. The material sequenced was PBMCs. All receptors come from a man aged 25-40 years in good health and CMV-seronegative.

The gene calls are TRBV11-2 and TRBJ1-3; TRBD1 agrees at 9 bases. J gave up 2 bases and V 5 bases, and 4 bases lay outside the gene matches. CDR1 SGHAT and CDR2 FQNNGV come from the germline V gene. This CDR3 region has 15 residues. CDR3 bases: TGTGCCAGCAGCGTACAGGGGGCGACTGGAAACACCATATATTTT. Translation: CASSVQGATGNTIYF.

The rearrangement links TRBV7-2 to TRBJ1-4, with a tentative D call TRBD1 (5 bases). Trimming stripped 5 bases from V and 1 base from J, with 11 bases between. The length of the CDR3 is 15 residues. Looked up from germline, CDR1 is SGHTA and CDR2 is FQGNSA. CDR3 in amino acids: CASSTRTITNEKLFF. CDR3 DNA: TGTGCCAGCAGCACGCGGACAATAACTAATGAAAAACTGTTTTTT.

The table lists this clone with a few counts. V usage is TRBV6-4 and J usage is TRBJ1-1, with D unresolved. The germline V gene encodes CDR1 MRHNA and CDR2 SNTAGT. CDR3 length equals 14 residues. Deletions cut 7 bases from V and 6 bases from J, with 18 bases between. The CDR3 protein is CASTAARDSAEAFF. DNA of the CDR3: TGTGCCAGCACCGCTGCCCGGGATTCGGCTGAAGCTTTCTTT.

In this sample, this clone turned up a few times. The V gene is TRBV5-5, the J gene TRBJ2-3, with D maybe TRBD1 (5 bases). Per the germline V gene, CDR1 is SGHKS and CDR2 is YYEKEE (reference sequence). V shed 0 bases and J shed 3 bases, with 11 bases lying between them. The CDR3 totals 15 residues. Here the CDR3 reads CASSLARADTDTQYF. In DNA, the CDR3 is TGTGCCAGCAGCTTGGCCAGGGCCGATACAGATACGCAGTATTTT.

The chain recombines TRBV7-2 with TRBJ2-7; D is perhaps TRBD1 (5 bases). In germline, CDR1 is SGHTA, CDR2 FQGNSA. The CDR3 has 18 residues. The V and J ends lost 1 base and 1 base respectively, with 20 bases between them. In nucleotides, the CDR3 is TGTGCCAGCAGCTTAGTCAGCTTCGTGGGCAGGGTTTCCTACGAGCAGTACTTC. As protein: CASSLVSFVGRVSYEQYF.

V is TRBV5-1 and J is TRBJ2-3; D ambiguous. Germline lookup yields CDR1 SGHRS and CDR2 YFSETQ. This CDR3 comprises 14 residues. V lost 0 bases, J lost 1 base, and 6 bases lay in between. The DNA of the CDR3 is TGCGCCAGCAGCTTGGTACAGCGCACAGATACGCAGTATTTT. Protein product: CASSLVQRTDTQYF.

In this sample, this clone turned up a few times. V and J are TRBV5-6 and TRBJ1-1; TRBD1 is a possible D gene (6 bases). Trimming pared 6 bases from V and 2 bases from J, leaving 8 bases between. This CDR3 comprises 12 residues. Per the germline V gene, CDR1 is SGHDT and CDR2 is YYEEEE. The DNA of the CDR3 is TGTGCCAGCAAGGACAGCAACACTGAAGCTTTCTTT. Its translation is CASKDSNTEAFF.

The CDR3 bases are TGTGCCAGCAGTGACCCCCTAGCGGGAGGGTACAATGAGCAGTTCTTC. It encodes CASSDPLAGGYNEQFF. This chain links TRBV2 with TRBJ2-1, with 12 positions matching TRBD2. The ends lost 3 bases at V and 4 bases at J; junction bases unmatched: 4. Germline assignment: CDR1 SNHLY and CDR2 FYNNEI. The CDR3 spans 16 residues.

The CDR3 spells CASSISYTQYF. The CDR3 DNA reads TGTGCCAGTAGTATTAGTTATACGCAGTATTTT. The genes are TRBV19 and TRBJ2-3; D ambiguous. The germline CDR1 and CDR2 sequences are LNHDA and SQIVND (reference sequence). The CDR3 is made up of 11 amino acids. Trimming stripped 3 bases from V and 7 bases from J, with 5 bases between.

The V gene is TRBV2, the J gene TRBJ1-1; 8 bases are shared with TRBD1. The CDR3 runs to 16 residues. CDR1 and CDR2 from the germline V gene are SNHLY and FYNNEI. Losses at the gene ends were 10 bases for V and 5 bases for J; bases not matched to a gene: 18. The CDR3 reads CATRTGRLSGKTEAFF. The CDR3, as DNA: TGTGCCACCCGGACAGGGCGTTTATCGGGCAAAACTGAAGCTTTCTTT.

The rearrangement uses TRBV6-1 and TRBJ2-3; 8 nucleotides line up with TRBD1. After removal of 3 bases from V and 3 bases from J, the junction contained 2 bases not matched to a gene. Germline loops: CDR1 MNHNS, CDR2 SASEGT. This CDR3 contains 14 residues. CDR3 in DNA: TGTGCCAGCAGTGACCGACAGGGGACAGATACGCAGTATTTT. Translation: CASSDRQGTDTQYF.

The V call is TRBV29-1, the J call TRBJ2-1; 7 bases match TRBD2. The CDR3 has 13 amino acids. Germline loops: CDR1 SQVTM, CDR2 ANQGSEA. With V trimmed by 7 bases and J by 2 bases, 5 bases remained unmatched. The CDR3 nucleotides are TGCAGCGCCTGGGACTATCCCTACAATGAGCAGTTCTTC. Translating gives CSAWDYPYNEQFF.

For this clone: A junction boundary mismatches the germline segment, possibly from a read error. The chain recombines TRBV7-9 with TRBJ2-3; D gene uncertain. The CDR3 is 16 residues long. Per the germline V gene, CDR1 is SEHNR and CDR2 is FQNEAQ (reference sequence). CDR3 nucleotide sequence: TGTTCCAGCAGCTCCGGTCTCACACGTGGAGCTGATACGCAGTATTTT. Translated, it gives CSSSSGLTRGADTQYF.

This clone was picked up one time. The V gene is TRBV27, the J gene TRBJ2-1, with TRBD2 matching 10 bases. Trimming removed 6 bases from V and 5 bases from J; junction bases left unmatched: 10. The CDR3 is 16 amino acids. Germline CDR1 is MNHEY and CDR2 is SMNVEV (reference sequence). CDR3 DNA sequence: TGTGCCAGCAGCGCGAGTGGACTAGCGGACGACAATGAGCAGTTCTTC. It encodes CASSASGLADDNEQFF.

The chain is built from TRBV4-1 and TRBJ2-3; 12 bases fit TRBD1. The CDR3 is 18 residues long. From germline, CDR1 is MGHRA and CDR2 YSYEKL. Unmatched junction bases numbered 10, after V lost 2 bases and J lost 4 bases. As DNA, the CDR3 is TGCGCCAGCAGCCAAACTGCCGGGACAGGGGGCATCGCAGATACGCAGTATTTT. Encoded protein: CASSQTAGTGGIADTQYF.

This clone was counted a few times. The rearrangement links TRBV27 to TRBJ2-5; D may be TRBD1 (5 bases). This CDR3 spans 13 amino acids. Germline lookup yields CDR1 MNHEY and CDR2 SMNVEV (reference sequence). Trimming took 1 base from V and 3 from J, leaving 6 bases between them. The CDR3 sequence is CASSLLGEETQYF. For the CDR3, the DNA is TGTGCCAGCAGTTTATTAGGGGAAGAGACCCAGTACTTC.

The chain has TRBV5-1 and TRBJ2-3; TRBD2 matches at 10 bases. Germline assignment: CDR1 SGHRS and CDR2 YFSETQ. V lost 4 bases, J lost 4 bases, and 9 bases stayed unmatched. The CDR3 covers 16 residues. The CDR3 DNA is TGCGCCAGCAGCCCCCTCGAAGCGGGAGGGCCAGATACGCAGTATTTT. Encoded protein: CASSPLEAGGPDTQYF.

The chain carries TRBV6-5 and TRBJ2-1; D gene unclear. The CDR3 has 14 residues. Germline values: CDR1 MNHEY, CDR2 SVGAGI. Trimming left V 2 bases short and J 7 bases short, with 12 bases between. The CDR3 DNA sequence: TGTGCCAGCAGTTACCAACCGGCTAGGAATGAGCAGTTCTTC. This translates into CASSYQPARNEQFF.

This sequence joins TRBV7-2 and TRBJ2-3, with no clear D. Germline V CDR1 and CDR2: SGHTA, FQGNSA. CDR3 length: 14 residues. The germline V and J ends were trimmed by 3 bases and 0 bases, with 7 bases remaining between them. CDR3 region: CASSFFPSTDTQYF. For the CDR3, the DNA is TGTGCCAGCAGCTTTTTTCCTAGCACAGATACGCAGTATTTT.

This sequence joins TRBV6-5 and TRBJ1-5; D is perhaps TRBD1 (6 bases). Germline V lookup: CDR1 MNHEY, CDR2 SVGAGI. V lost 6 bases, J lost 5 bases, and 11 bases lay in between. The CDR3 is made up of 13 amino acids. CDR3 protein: CASSAYRDQPQHF. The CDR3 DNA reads TGTGCCAGCAGCGCATACAGGGATCAGCCCCAGCATTTT.

The CDR3 loop is CAWSVRDVFASETQYF. CDR3 nucleotide sequence: TGTGCCTGGAGTGTACGGGATGTCTTCGCTTCGGAGACCCAGTACTTC. The J gene is TRBJ2-5, the V gene TRBV30, with D possibly TRBD2 on 5 matching bases. V was trimmed by 0 bases and J by 5 bases, leaving 19 bases between them. The CDR3 extends over 16 amino acids. Germline CDR1 and CDR2: GTSNPN and SVGIG (reference sequence).

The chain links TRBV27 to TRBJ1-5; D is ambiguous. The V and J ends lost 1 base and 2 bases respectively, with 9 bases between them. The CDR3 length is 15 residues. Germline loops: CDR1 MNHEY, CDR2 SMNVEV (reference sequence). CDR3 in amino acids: CASSLWGGGNQPQHF. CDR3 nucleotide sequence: TGTGCCAGCAGTTTATGGGGAGGAGGCAATCAGCCCCAGCATTTT.

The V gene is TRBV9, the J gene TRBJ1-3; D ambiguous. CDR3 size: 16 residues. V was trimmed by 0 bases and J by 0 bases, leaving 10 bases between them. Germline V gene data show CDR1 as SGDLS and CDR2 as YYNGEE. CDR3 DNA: TGTGCCAGCAGCGTAGATGGTCCACTCTCTGGAAACACCATATATTTT. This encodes CASSVDGPLSGNTIYF.

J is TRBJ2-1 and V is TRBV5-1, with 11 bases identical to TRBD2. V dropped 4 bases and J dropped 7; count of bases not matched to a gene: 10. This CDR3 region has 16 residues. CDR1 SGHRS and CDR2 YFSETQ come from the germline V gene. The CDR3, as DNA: TGCGCCAGCAGCAAGGGGACTAGCGGCCCGGTAAATGAGCAGTTCTTC. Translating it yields CASSKGTSGPVNEQFF.

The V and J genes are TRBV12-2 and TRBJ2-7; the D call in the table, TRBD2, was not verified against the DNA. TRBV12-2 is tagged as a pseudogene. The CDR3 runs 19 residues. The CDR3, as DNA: TGTGCAAGTCGCTTAGCGTATAAGGAGGAGACTATGGGTGACTACGAGCAGTACTTC. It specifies CASRLAYKEETMGDYEQYF.

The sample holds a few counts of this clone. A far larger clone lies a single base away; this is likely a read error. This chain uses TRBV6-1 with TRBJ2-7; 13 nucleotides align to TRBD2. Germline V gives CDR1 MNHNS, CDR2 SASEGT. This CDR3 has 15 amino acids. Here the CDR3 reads CSSITTSGRFYEQYF. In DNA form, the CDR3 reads TGTTCCAGCATTACGACTAGCGGGAGGTTCTACGAGCAGTACTTC.

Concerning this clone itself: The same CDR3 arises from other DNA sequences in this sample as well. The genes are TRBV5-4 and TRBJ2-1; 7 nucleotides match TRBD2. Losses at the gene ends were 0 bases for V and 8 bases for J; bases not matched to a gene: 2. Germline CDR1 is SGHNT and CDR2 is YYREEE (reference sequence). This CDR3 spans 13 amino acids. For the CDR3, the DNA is TGTGCCAGCAGCTTGGCGGGGAGGGATGAGCAGTTCTTC. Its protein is CASSLAGRDEQFF.

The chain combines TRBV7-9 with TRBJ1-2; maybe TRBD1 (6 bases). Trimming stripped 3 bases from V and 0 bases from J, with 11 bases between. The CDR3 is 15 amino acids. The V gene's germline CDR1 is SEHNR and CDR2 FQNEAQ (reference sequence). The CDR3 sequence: CASSFGQGTNYGYTF. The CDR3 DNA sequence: TGTGCCAGCAGCTTTGGGCAGGGGACTAACTATGGCTACACCTTC.